Listed here are 25 T cell receptor beta chains from one sample, sequenced in a study of T cells after posttransplantation cyclophosphamide. TCRdb's copy holds only in-frame clones and misses some; the assay was immunoSEQ multiplex PCR. The sample was found to contain approximately 27,000 clones, and every one recurs. The material sequenced was PBMCs. These receptors originate from a man aged 45-65 years in good health, CMV-negative, and a related stem cell transplant donor.

Many counts were recorded for this clone. The chain carries TRBV11-3 and TRBJ2-1; TRBD1 matches at 9 bases. The CDR3 totals 17 residues. Germline values: CDR1 SGHNT, CDR2 YENEEA. The V segment lost 5 bases and the J segment 1 base; nucleotides outside the gene matches: 9. CDR3 sequence reads: CASSPRGGQGSYNEQFF. CDR3 DNA sequence: TGTGCCAGCAGCCCAAGGGGGGGACAGGGTTCCTACAATGAGCAGTTCTTC.

At least ten counts were recorded for this clone. The gene calls are TRBV7-3 and TRBJ1-1, with D possibly TRBD1 on 5 matching bases. The CDR3 is 14 residues long. Trimming stripped 1 base from V and 4 bases from J, with 10 bases between. Germline CDR1 is SGHTA and CDR2 is FQGTGA. The CDR3 is CASSLRRDGTEAFF. The CDR3 DNA follows: TGTGCCAGCAGCTTAAGGAGGGACGGCACTGAAGCTTTCTTT.

This clone was counted at least ten times. The same CDR3 can be traced to other DNA sequences in this sample. The chain has TRBV18 and TRBJ1-5; TRBD1 matches 8 bases. Germline CDR1 and CDR2: KGHSH and LQKENI. V shed 3 bases, J shed 3 bases, and the junction held 7 bases outside the gene matches. The CDR3 consists of 16 residues. For the CDR3, the DNA is TGTGCCAGCTCACCGAGGACAGGGAGTACCAATCAGCCCCAGCATTTT. This sequence encodes CASSPRTGSTNQPQHF. The whole variable domain, filled in from reference TRBV18 and TRBJ1-5, reads NAGVMQNPRHLVRRRGQEARLRCSPMKGHSHVYWYRQLPEEGLKFMVYLQKENIIDESGMPKERFSAEFPKEGPSILRIQQVVRGDSAAYFCASSPRTGSTNQPQHFGDGTRLSIL.

This clone was detected many times. The chain employs TRBV11-2 and TRBJ2-2; possible D gene TRBD1, 6 bases. The CDR3 length is 15 residues. Germline CDR1 SGHAT, CDR2 FQNNGV. The V end was cut by 8 bases, the J end by 3 bases, with 16 bases between. The CDR3, as DNA: TGTGCCAGCCTCGGGACACGTAACTACACCGGGGAGCTGTTTTTT. Translating gives CASLGTRNYTGELFF.

In this sample, this clone turned up many times. Compared with germline, one end of the junction differs, possibly owing to a read error. The chain recombines TRBV4-1 with TRBJ2-5; a possible D gene is TRBD2 (5 bases). The CDR3 runs 13 residues. The germline V gene encodes CDR1 MGHRA and CDR2 YSYEKL. In DNA form, the CDR3 reads TGCGCCAGCAGCAAAGAGGGTCGGGGGACCCAGTACTTC. Translating gives CASSKEGRGTQYF.

This clone was seen repeatedly, ten times or more. The V gene is TRBV2, the J gene TRBJ2-1; 8 bases match TRBD1. The germline gives CDR1 SNHLY, CDR2 FYNNEI. The CDR3 spans 14 residues. V trimming: 7 bases; J trimming: 4 bases; junction bases outside the gene matches: 6. CDR3 sequence: CASTGTGIYNEQFF. In nucleotides, the CDR3 is TGTGCCAGCACCGGGACAGGTATTTACAATGAGCAGTTCTTC. The entire variable domain, with the rest obtained from reference TRBV2 and TRBJ2-1, is as follows: EPEVTQTPSHQVTQMGQEVILRCVPISNHLYFYWYRQILGQKVEFLVSFYNNEISEKSEIFDDQFSVERPDGSNFTLKIRSTKLEDSAMYFCASTGTGIYNEQFFGPGTRLTVL.

At least ten counts were recorded for this clone. The chain has TRBV19 and TRBJ2-1, with D unresolved. V lost 4 bases and J lost 8, with 9 bases in between. Germline V gives CDR1 LNHDA, CDR2 SQIVND (reference sequence). The CDR3 is made up of 12 amino acids. In nucleotides, the CDR3 is TGTGCCAGTAGTAAACAGCTGTATGAGCAGTTCTTC. Encoded protein: CASSKQLYEQFF.

The table lists this clone with many counts. The V call is TRBV20-1, the J call TRBJ1-5, with TRBD1 matching 7 bases. Germline V gives CDR1 DFQATT, CDR2 SNEGSKA (reference sequence). CDR3 length equals 11 residues. The V segment lost 6 bases and the J segment 13 bases; nucleotides outside the gene matches: 9. DNA for the CDR3: TGCAGTGCCGACACAGGGGTAACTCAGCATTTT. Its translation: CSADTGVTQHF.

This clone was detected many times. The chain carries TRBV5-1 and TRBJ2-7; perhaps TRBD2 as D (5 bases). The CDR3 runs 13 residues. The germline V and J ends were trimmed by 0 bases and 4 bases, with 8 bases remaining between them. Germline V gene lookup returns CDR1 SGHRS and CDR2 YFSETQ. CDR3 residues: CASSLAPGYEQYF. The CDR3 nucleotides read TGCGCCAGCAGCTTGGCCCCGGGGTACGAGCAGTACTTC.

This clone came up many times. The V gene is TRBV7-9, the J gene TRBJ1-4, with 7 bases that match TRBD1. CDR1 is SEHNR, CDR2 FQNEAQ, per germline (reference sequence). This CDR3 has 16 residues. V shed 2 bases and J 5 bases; nucleotides not matched to a gene: 8. CDR3 amino acids: CASSLLQGTFNEKLFF. As DNA, the CDR3 is TGTGCCAGCAGCTTACTACAGGGGACTTTCAATGAAAAACTGTTTTTT.

This clone was counted at least ten times. This rearrangement joins TRBV2 to TRBJ1-1; maybe TRBD1 (5 bases). The CDR3 spans 13 residues. The V end lost 1 base, the J end lost 3 bases, and 6 bases lay between the germline ends. In germline, CDR1 is SNHLY, CDR2 FYNNEI. This CDR3 reads CASSEVQDTEAFF. In nucleotides, the CDR3 is TGTGCCAGCAGTGAAGTACAGGACACTGAAGCTTTCTTT.

Judged by abundance, this clone is medium-sized (0.01 to 0.1%). The chain uses TRBV4-2 and TRBJ2-7, with TRBD2 identical over 7 bases. CDR3 length: 16 amino acids. Germline V gene lookup returns CDR1 LGHNA and CDR2 YNFKEQ. V was pared by 0 bases and J by 5 bases, with 10 bases of the junction left unmatched. CDR3 amino acids: CASSQEAGLGANEQYF. Written as DNA, the CDR3 is TGTGCCAGCAGCCAAGAGGCAGGACTAGGGGCAAACGAGCAGTACTTC.

Many counts were recorded for this clone. The chain couples TRBV5-6 to TRBJ2-3; TRBD2 agrees at 7 bases. The CDR3 contains 14 residues. Germline CDR1 and CDR2: SGHDT and YYEEEE. V shed 2 bases and J 2 bases; nucleotides not matched to a gene: 2. The CDR3 DNA reads as TGTGCCAGCAGCTTCGGGGGGTCCACAGATACGCAGTATTTT. This translates into CASSFGGSTDTQYF.

This clone was counted at least ten times. The chain joins TRBV6-5 to TRBJ2-3; D might be TRBD2 (5 bases). Germline V gives CDR1 MNHEY, CDR2 SVGAGI. This CDR3 spans 16 amino acids. Trimming stripped 0 bases from V and 4 bases from J, with 14 bases between. The CDR3 region has the DNA TGTGCCAGCAGTTACTCTCCCGGGAATATCGCAGATACGCAGTATTTT. Residues: CASSYSPGNIADTQYF.

This clone was counted many times. The CDR3 here is CASSLEGEKLFF. CDR3 DNA sequence: TGTGCCAGCAGTTTGGAGGGTGAAAAACTGTTTTTT. V is TRBV27 and J is TRBJ1-4; unclear D gene. The germline gives CDR1 MNHEY, CDR2 SMNVEV (reference sequence). The CDR3 loop spans 12 amino acids. V was cut by 3 bases and J by 7 bases, with 6 bases left in between. Combining the CDR3 with reference TRBV27 and TRBJ1-4 gives the whole variable domain EAQVTQNPRYLITVTGKKLTVTCSQNMNHEYMSWYRQDPGLGLRQIYYSMNVEVTDKGDVPEGYKVSRKEKRNFPLILESPSPNQTSLYFCASSLEGEKLFFGSGTQLSVL.

This clone was seen repeatedly, ten times or more. The chain couples TRBV7-9 to TRBJ2-7, with 8 nucleotides matching TRBD2. Germline V gives CDR1 SEHNR, CDR2 FQNEAQ (reference sequence). The J segment lost 4 bases and the V segment lost 5 bases, leaving 10 bases of the junction unmatched. The CDR3 is 15 amino acids. CDR3 protein: CASSPGLAWPYEQYF. In DNA form, the CDR3 reads TGTGCCAGCAGCCCAGGACTAGCATGGCCTTACGAGCAGTACTTC.

This clone was seen repeatedly, ten times or more. The chain employs TRBV28 and TRBJ2-1; 12 nucleotides agree with TRBD2. This CDR3 has 16 residues. Germline V CDR1 and CDR2: MDHEN, SYDVKM. Trimming removed 8 bases from V and 4 bases from J; junction bases left unmatched: 9. CDR3 sequence (DNA): TGTGCCAGCCGCGGCGGACTAGCGGGACAATACAATGAGCAGTTCTTC. This translates into CASRGGLAGQYNEQFF.

This clone was observed at least ten times. In DNA form, the CDR3 reads TGCGCCAGCAGCCAAACATTACAGGGTAGGGAAAAACTGTTTTTT. This sequence encodes CASSQTLQGREKLFF. The gene calls are TRBV4-1 and TRBJ1-4; weak D call: TRBD1 (6 bases). The CDR3 consists of 15 residues. Per the germline V gene, CDR1 is MGHRA and CDR2 is YSYEKL. The V and J ends lost 2 bases and 8 bases respectively, with 15 bases between them.

This clone was found many times. This sequence joins TRBV20-1 and TRBJ2-7, with a possible D match to TRBD1 (5 bases). V was cut by 2 bases and J by 4 bases, with 6 bases left in between. Germline V CDR1 and CDR2: DFQATT, SNEGSKA (reference sequence). The CDR3 length is 11 residues. The CDR3 protein is CSARQGYEQYF. CDR3 nucleotide sequence: TGCAGTGCTAGACAGGGTTACGAGCAGTACTTC.

This clone has a count of ten or more. CDR3 in amino acids: CASSALPGFSYEQYF. DNA for the CDR3: TGTGCCAGCAGTGCACTCCCCGGGTTCTCCTACGAGCAGTACTTC. The chain combines TRBV9 with TRBJ2-7, with D unresolved. The CDR3 is 15 residues long. V lost 5 bases and J lost 0, with 15 bases in between. The germline V gene encodes CDR1 SGDLS and CDR2 YYNGEE.

This clone has a count of ten or more. The chain carries TRBV5-8 and TRBJ2-7; TRBD2 matches at 11 bases. V lost 0 bases and J lost 4; bases outside the gene matches: 3. Looked up from germline, CDR1 is SGHTS and CDR2 is YDEGEE. The CDR3 totals 15 residues. The CDR3 loop reads CASSLVLAGGYEQYF. CDR3 nucleotide sequence: TGTGCCAGCAGCTTGGTCCTAGCGGGGGGTTACGAGCAGTACTTC.

This clone was observed at least ten times. V usage is TRBV6-6 and J usage is TRBJ2-2; tentative D call: TRBD2 (6 bases). Germline-derived CDR1 and CDR2 are MNHNY and SVGAGI (reference sequence). The CDR3 loop spans 15 amino acids. V lost 7 bases and J lost 4, with 16 bases in between. As DNA, the CDR3 is TGTGCCAGCATCTTGGGGGGATCCGTCACCGGGGAGCTGTTTTTT. It codes for CASILGGSVTGELFF.

This clone was seen at least ten times. This sequence joins TRBV15 and TRBJ2-7, with a possible D match to TRBD2 (6 bases). Trimming removed 3 bases at V and 1 base at J, with 16 bases between. The CDR3 covers 16 residues. Germline V CDR1 and CDR2: LNHNV, YYDKDF (reference sequence). CDR3 region: CATSSGERDWSYEQYF. CDR3 nucleotide sequence: TGTGCCACCAGCAGCGGAGAAAGGGACTGGTCCTACGAGCAGTACTTC.

This clone was observed many times. The gene calls are TRBV5-5 and TRBJ2-7; 7 bases are a match to TRBD2. From germline, CDR1 is SGHKS and CDR2 YYEKEE (reference sequence). This CDR3 has 14 amino acids. Trimming removed 4 bases from V and 5 bases from J; junction bases left unmatched: 9. CDR3 sequence (DNA): TGTGCCAGCAGCCGGGAGGAGGAGGTTAACGAGCAGTACTTC. This codes for CASSREEEVNEQYF. Variable domain in full (rest from reference TRBV5-5 and TRBJ2-7): DAGVTQSPTHLIKTRGQQVTLRCSPISGHKSVSWYQQVLGQGPQFIFQYYEKEERGRGNFPDRFSARQFPNYSSELNVNALLLGDSALYLCASSREEEVNEQYFGPGTRLTVT.

This clone showed up many times. The CDR3 DNA is TGCGCCAGCAGCTTCGCAGGGGTAGGTAGCACTGAAGCTTTCTTT. This gives the protein CASSFAGVGSTEAFF. This rearrangement joins TRBV5-1 to TRBJ1-1; perhaps TRBD1 as D (6 bases). From germline, CDR1 is SGHRS and CDR2 YFSETQ. The CDR3 totals 15 residues. V was pared by 2 bases and J by 4 bases, with 15 bases between.